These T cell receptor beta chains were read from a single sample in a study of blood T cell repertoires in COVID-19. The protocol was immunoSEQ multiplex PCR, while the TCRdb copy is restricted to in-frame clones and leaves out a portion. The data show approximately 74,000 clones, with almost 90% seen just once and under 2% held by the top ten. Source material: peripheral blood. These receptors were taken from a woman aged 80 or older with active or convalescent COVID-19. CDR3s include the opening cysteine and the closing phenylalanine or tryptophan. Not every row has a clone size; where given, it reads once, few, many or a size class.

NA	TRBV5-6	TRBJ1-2	CASSPGTGADYGYTF
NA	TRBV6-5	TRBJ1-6	CASSYEGANRSPLHF
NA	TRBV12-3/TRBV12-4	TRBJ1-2	CASSSGQVVGYTF
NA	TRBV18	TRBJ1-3	CASSLYQVEGSSGNTIYF
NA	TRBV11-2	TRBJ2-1	CASSFWSSYNEQFF
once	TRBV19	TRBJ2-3	CASSSQRAGGRTDTQYF
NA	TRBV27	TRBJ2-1	CASSGLAGGYNEQFF
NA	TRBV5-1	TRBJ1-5	CASSPGGVNQPQHF
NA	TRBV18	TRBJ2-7	CASSPATGGASSYEQYF
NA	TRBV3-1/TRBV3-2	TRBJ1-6	CASSQKQGSYNSPLHF
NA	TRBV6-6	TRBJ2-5	CASSRGQLFQETQYF
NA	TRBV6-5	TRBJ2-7	CASSYSKGQGVGEQYF
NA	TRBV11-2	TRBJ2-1	CASSLTPGSYNEQFF
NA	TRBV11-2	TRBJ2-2	CASSFRLAGEAGELFF
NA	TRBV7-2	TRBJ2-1	CASSTLAYNEQFF
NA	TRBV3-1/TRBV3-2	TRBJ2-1	CASSQGLAGEVEQFF
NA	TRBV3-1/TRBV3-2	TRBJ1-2	CASSQDLYGYTF
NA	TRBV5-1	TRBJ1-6	CASSLYGTGLGSPLHF
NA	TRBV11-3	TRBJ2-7	CASSSTDRANYEQYF
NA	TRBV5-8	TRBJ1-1	CASSADRDTEAFF
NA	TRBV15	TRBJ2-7	CATSRDLAGNYEQYF
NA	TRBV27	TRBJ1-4	CASRAGTGGLAATNEKLFF
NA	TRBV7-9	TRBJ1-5	CASSLDRDQPQHF
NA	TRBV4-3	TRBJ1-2	CASSQRGSNGYTF
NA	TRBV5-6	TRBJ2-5	CASSLVGGIGGETQYF
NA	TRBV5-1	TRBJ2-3	CASSYGGASTDTQYF
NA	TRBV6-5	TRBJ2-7	CASGSTGVYEQYF